This T cell receptor beta chain was obtained from a study of T cell responses to AZD1222 COVID-19 vaccine. The germline V gene encodes CDR1 LNHNV and CDR2 YYDKDF (reference sequence). Trimming took 5 bases from V and 0 from J; bases not matched to a gene: 7. The CDR3 covers 17 residues. TCRdb's table, derived via immunoSEQ multiplex PCR, lists solely in-frame clones and lacks some. The profile shows over 65,000 clones, about 86% of them singletons. The V call is TRBV15, the J call TRBJ1-4; 9 bases line up with TRBD1. Sequencing used peripheral blood, obtained on day 0 of AZD1222 vaccination. This clonotype was sampled from an adult in good health. The CDR3 reads CATSLKTGGATNEKLFF. CDR3 DNA: TGTGCCACCAGCCTCAAGACAGGGGGTGCAACTAATGAAAAACTGTTTTTT.